This is a list of T cell receptor beta chains from one sample in a study of T-cell reconstitution after alpha-beta-depleted transplantation in children. MiXCR, applied by TCRdb to the PCR reads, yields one record per CDR3 protein. This sample carries about a million distinct CDR3 sequences, around 30% of them seen once, and the ten largest clones take about 28%. The material sequenced was PBMCs, mostly from graft donor cells, taken 360 days after TCRalphabeta/CD19-depleted stem cell transplant. The receptor source for this set is a boy younger than two who had a stem cell transplant for SCID, so the T cells may come from the graft donor. Both conserved end residues are part of each CDR3. D genes are given only for firm matches. Clone size is given for some rows only: seen once, a few or many times, or a class if the clone is expanded.

J | V | size | D | CDR3 | DNA
TRBJ2-7 | TRBV7-2 | few | NA | CASSWGSTLPSYEQYF | TGTGCCAGCAGCTGGGGATCGACCCTTCCTTCCTACGAGCAGTACTTC
TRBJ1-3 | TRBV28 | few | NA | CASSPPHLTRSTIYF | TGTGCCAGCAGTCCACCCCACCTGACCCGAAGCACCATATATTTT
TRBJ2-3 | TRBV20-1 | NA | TRBD2 | CSARNRLAGGTDTQYF | TGCAGTGCTCGTAATCGACTAGCGGGGGGCACAGATACGCAGTATTTT
TRBJ2-3 | TRBV7-8 | few | TRBD2 | CASSWTSDADTQYF | TGTGCCAGCAGCTGGACTAGCGATGCAGATACGCAGTATTTT
TRBJ1-1 | TRBV6-1 | NA | TRBD1 | CASSGLLTGANTEAFF | TGTGCCAGCAGTGGCCTTTTGACAGGGGCGAACACTGAAGCTTTCTTT
TRBJ2-5 | TRBV12-3/TRBV12-4 | once | TRBD2 | CASSDGVAGVSQETQYF | TGTGCCAGCAGCGACGGAGTAGCGGGGGTGTCCCAAGAGACCCAGTACTTC
TRBJ2-3 | TRBV28 | few | NA | CASSPGIRRTDTQYF | TGTGCCAGCAGTCCCGGGATACGACGCACAGATACGCAGTATTTT
TRBJ2-3 | TRBV20-1 | many | TRBD2 | CSAPSGGRDTQYF | TGCAGTGCGCCTAGCGGGGGCAGAGATACGCAGTATTTT
TRBJ2-5 | TRBV7-7 | NA | TRBD2 | CASSLIGNGGKETQYF | TGTGCCAGCAGCTTAATAGGCAACGGGGGGAAGGAGACCCAGTACTTC
TRBJ2-1 | TRBV29-1 | NA | NA | CSVDSWNSYNEQFF | TGCAGCGTTGACTCATGGAACTCCTACAATGAGCAGTTCTTC
TRBJ2-1 | TRBV6-2/TRBV6-3 | NA | NA | CASSYSQGGVYNEQFF | TGTGCCAGCAGTTATTCCCAGGGGGGTGTCTACAATGAGCAGTTCTTC
TRBJ2-4 | TRBV28 | few | NA | CASSVGPSESQF | TGTGCCAGCAGTGTCGGACCGAGCGAGAGTCAGTTC
TRBJ2-1 | TRBV9 | few | NA | CASSVGGGASSHEQFF | TGTGCCAGCAGCGTAGGTGGGGGGGCCTCTTCCCACGAGCAGTTCTTC
TRBJ2-7 | TRBV12-3/TRBV12-4 | NA | NA | CASSRGRQLGSEQYF | TGTGCCAGCAGTCGAGGAAGACAGTTGGGGTCCGAGCAGTACTTC
TRBJ1-3 | TRBV15 | NA | NA | CATSINNGGPGNTIYF | TGTGCCACCAGCATCAATAACGGAGGCCCTGGAAACACCATATATTTT
TRBJ2-7 | TRBV28 | NA | NA | CASSVLTGTYEQYF | TGTGCCAGCAGCGTTCTGACAGGAACCTACGAGCAGTACTTC
TRBJ2-7 | TRBV4-1 | few | NA | CASSPWGGLYSYEQYF | TGCGCCAGCAGCCCCTGGGGAGGCCTCTACTCCTACGAGCAGTACTTC
TRBJ2-6 | TRBV12-5 | NA | NA | CASGSPSGANVLTF | TGTGCTAGTGGTTCCCCCTCTGGGGCCAACGTCCTGACTTTC
TRBJ1-2 | TRBV13 | NA | NA | CASSQKWTKATGYTF | TGTGCCAGCAGCCAAAAGTGGACGAAGGCCACTGGCTACACCTTC
TRBJ1-4 | TRBV29-1 | few | TRBD1 | CSVDGTGYGEKLFF | TGCAGCGTTGACGGGACAGGGTACGGTGAAAAACTGTTTTTT
TRBJ2-7 | TRBV6-1 | few | NA | CASSPRGRLNEQYF | TGTGCCAGCAGTCCCAGGGGCCGTCTGAACGAGCAGTACTTC
TRBJ2-1 | TRBV5-1 | NA | TRBD2 | CASSLKGTSGYNEQFF | TGCGCCAGCAGCTTGAAAGGGACTAGCGGGTACAATGAGCAGTTCTTC
TRBJ2-7 | TRBV12-3/TRBV12-4 | NA | TRBD2 | CASSPLAGGLPYEQYF | TGTGCCAGCAGTCCACTAGCGGGGGGGCTCCCCTACGAGCAGTACTTC
TRBJ2-1 | TRBV9 | NA | NA | CASSVGLGLSYNEQFF | TGTGCCAGCAGCGTAGGCCTCGGACTCTCCTACAATGAGCAGTTCTTC
TRBJ2-7 | TRBV27 | few | NA | CASSAEGRLFDEQYF | TGTGCCAGCAGTGCCGAGGGACGGCTTTTCGACGAGCAGTACTTC
TRBJ2-7 | TRBV3-1 | few | NA | CASSPWTGRDEQYF | TGTGCCAGCAGCCCGTGGACAGGGAGGGACGAGCAGTACTTC
TRBJ2-3 | TRBV20-1 | NA | NA | CSARTPGGPPDTQYF | TGCAGTGCTAGAACCCCGGGGGGCCCCCCAGATACGCAGTATTTT
TRBJ2-2 | TRBV15 | few | NA | CATSRVWTGELFF | TGTGCCACCAGCAGAGTCTGGACCGGGGAGCTGTTTTTT
TRBJ1-1 | TRBV18 | NA | NA | CASSRGVRNTEAFF | TGTGCCAGCTCAAGAGGAGTGCGGAACACTGAAGCTTTCTTT
TRBJ1-6 | TRBV30 | NA | NA | CAWRRPSKIDSPLHF | TGTGCCTGGAGGCGCCCATCCAAAATCGATTCACCCCTCCACTTT
TRBJ1-2 | TRBV5-1 | NA | NA | CASSLGETARNYGYTF | TGCGCCAGCAGCTTGGGCGAGACAGCAAGAAACTATGGCTACACCTTC
TRBJ2-7 | TRBV12-3/TRBV12-4 | few | NA | CASSRSGDFAYEQYF | TGTGCCAGCAGCCGATCAGGGGATTTTGCCTACGAGCAGTACTTC
TRBJ2-1 | TRBV5-6 | many | TRBD1 | CASSGRDRVWEQFF | TGTGCCAGCAGCGGCCGGGACAGGGTGTGGGAGCAGTTCTTC
TRBJ2-7 | TRBV18 | few | TRBD1 | CASSPRDRDYEQYF | TGTGCCAGCTCACCAAGGGACAGGGACTACGAGCAGTACTTC
TRBJ2-5 | TRBV5-1 | NA | NA | CASSLVDYSQETQYF | TGCGCCAGCAGCTTGGTGGATTATTCTCAAGAGACCCAGTACTTC
TRBJ2-7 | TRBV15 | NA | NA | CATSRAPRTGDEQYF | TGTGCCACCAGCAGAGCCCCTAGGACTGGGGACGAGCAGTACTTC
TRBJ1-2 | TRBV7-9 | NA | NA | CATPGGTYGYTF | TGTGCCACCCCGGGGGGGACCTATGGCTACACCTTC
TRBJ2-7 | TRBV11-2 | few | NA | CASSLGGGQVGYEQYF | TGTGCCAGCAGCTTAGGCGGAGGTCAAGTCGGATACGAGCAGTACTTC
TRBJ2-3 | TRBV5-1 | NA | TRBD1 | CASSLPTGGGTDTQYF | TGCGCCAGCAGCTTGCCCACAGGGGGAGGCACAGATACGCAGTATTTT
TRBJ2-6 | TRBV7-8 | NA | TRBD2 | CASISQLAGNSGANVLTF | TGTGCCAGCATCTCTCAACTAGCGGGGAACTCTGGGGCCAACGTCCTGACTTTC